The 25 T cell receptor beta chains given below trace back to one sample, sequenced in a study of T cells in Graves' hyperthyroidism and ophthalmopathy. TCR beta CDR3 regions were amplified from RNA. With the HTBI primer set, the TCR CDR3 went through a first round of RT-PCR. TCRdb re-derived calls from the multiplex PCR reads in MiXCR, one entry per CDR3 protein. The data contain under 250,000 distinct CDR3 sequences, roughly a quarter of them singletons. The sample taken for sequencing was blood. These TCRs come from a woman aged 35 to 49 with Graves' ophthalmopathy.

This clonotype was seen repeatedly, ten times or more. The CDR3 nucleotides are TGCAGTGCACCCGGCGGGCAGGGTAACACTGAAGCTTTCTTT. Translated: CSAPGGQGNTEAFF. This sequence joins TRBV20-1 and TRBJ1-1; tentatively, D is TRBD1 (5 bases). The CDR3 loop spans 14 amino acids. The germline V and J ends were trimmed by 6 bases and 2 bases, with 16 bases remaining between them. Germline V gene sequence: CDR1 DFQATT, CDR2 SNEGSKA (reference sequence).

This chain links TRBV11-2 with TRBJ2-1; TRBD2 matches 7 bases. Germline V gene data show CDR1 as SGHAT and CDR2 as FQNNGV. CDR3 length: 15 residues. V gave up 1 base and J gave up 2 bases; unmatched junction bases: 2. For the CDR3, the DNA is TGTGCCAGCAGCTTAGCCGGGACTACCTACAATGAGCAGTTCTTC. Translation: CASSLAGTTYNEQFF.

This chain joins TRBV20-1 and TRBJ2-7, with D possibly TRBD1 on 6 matching bases. Trimming removed 6 bases from V and 1 base from J, with 13 bases in between. There are 13 residues in the CDR3. CDR1 is DFQATT and CDR2 is SNEGSKA in the germline V gene (reference sequence). CDR3 bases: TGCAGTGCCCCAGAACAGGGATCCTACGAGCAGTACTTC. Translation gives CSAPEQGSYEQYF.

This clonotype was picked up many times. V usage is TRBV19 and J usage is TRBJ2-2, with 14 bases that match TRBD2. The CDR3 runs 16 residues. Germline V gene sequence: CDR1 LNHDA, CDR2 SQIVND (reference sequence). Trimming removed 7 bases from V and 5 bases from J; junction bases left unmatched: 6. The CDR3: CASNPGLAGATGELFF. DNA for the CDR3: TGTGCCAGTAATCCGGGACTAGCGGGAGCTACCGGGGAGCTGTTTTTT.

This clonotype came up many times. This chain links TRBV6-1 with TRBJ2-7; 9 positions match TRBD2. CDR1 and CDR2 from the germline V gene are MNHNS and SASEGT. With V trimmed by 6 bases and J by 0 bases, 6 bases remained unmatched. This CDR3 comprises 15 residues. CDR3 amino acids: CASRSELAGSYEQYF. In DNA form, the CDR3 reads TGTGCCAGCAGGTCCGAACTAGCGGGCTCCTACGAGCAGTACTTC.

The table lists this clonotype with many counts. The rearrangement joins TRBV5-1 to TRBJ1-1; TRBD1 agrees at 11 bases. Trimming at V came to 0 bases and at J to 5 bases, leaving 9 bases not matched to a gene. This CDR3 comprises 17 residues. Germline CDR1 is SGHRS and CDR2 is YFSETQ. CDR3 nucleotide sequence: TGCGCCAGCAGCTTGGCCCGGGACAGGGGGTTTCGGACTGAAGCTTTCTTT. Amino acids: CASSLARDRGFRTEAFF. Using reference TRBV5-1 and TRBJ1-1 for the parts outside the CDR3, the full variable domain is KAGVTQTPRYLIKTRGQQVTLSCSPISGHRSVSWYQQTPGQGLQFLFEYFSETQRNKGNFPGRFSGRQFSNSRSEMNVSTLELGDSALYLCASSLARDRGFRTEAFFGQGTRLTVV.

This clonotype was picked up many times. One end of the junction is discordant with germline, which a read error may explain. The CDR3 DNA sequence: TGTGCCAGCGGTTACTCAGGCAGGGGAAGCACTGAAGCTTTCTTT. It encodes CASGYSGRGSTEAFF. The V call is TRBV6-5, the J call TRBJ1-1; maybe TRBD1 (6 bases). The CDR3 spans 15 residues. The germline V gene encodes CDR1 MNHEY and CDR2 SVGAGI.

The chain uses TRBV6-2 or TRBV6-3 and TRBJ1-1; TRBD1 matches 7 bases. V dropped 0 bases and J dropped 3; count of bases not matched to a gene: 13. Germline V CDR1 and CDR2: MNHEY, SVGEGT. This CDR3 region has 18 residues. The CDR3 protein is CASSYSMGRGYSDTEAFF. The CDR3 coding sequence is TGTGCCAGCAGTTACTCGATGGGCAGGGGGTATTCGGACACTGAAGCTTTCTTT.

This clonotype was observed many times. The chain employs TRBV24-1 and TRBJ1-2; D unclear. There are 12 residues in the CDR3. Per the germline V gene, CDR1 is KGHDR and CDR2 is SFDVKD. V lost 0 bases and J lost 8, with 6 bases in between. This CDR3 reads CATSDLIAGYTF. DNA for the CDR3: TGTGCCACCAGTGATTTGATTGCCGGCTACACCTTC.

This clonotype appeared many times. The V and J genes are TRBV12-3 or TRBV12-4 and TRBJ2-5; TRBD1 matches 7 bases. This CDR3 is built from 18 residues. Trimming removed 0 bases from V and 2 bases from J; junction bases left unmatched: 12. CDR3 sequence: CASSLAYSGTVFQETQYF. DNA for the CDR3: TGTGCCAGCAGTTTAGCTTACTCCGGGACAGTGTTTCAAGAGACCCAGTACTTC.

The chain carries TRBV6-1 and TRBJ2-6, with D unresolved. The length of the CDR3 is 14 residues. Deletions cut 7 bases from V and 0 bases from J, with 7 bases between. Germline V lookup: CDR1 MNHNS, CDR2 SASEGT. The CDR3 here is CASKSISGANVLTF. In DNA form, the CDR3 reads TGTGCCAGCAAATCGATCTCTGGGGCCAACGTCCTGACTTTC.

This clonotype has a count of ten or more. Here the CDR3 DNA reads TGTGCCAGCCTAACATTGGACCGACCGGGCCCTAATCAGCCCCAGCATTTT. This sequence encodes CASLTLDRPGPNQPQHF. V is TRBV28 and J is TRBJ1-5; D not certain. Trimming cost V 8 bases and J 4 bases, with 24 bases left between them. The CDR3 length is 17 residues. The germline gives CDR1 MDHEN, CDR2 SYDVKM.

Ten or more counts support this clonotype. The chain joins TRBV20-1 to TRBJ2-5; no firm D call. The CDR3 has 16 residues. V lost 4 bases, J lost 0 bases, and 18 bases lay in between. Germline assignment: CDR1 DFQATT and CDR2 SNEGSKA (reference sequence). This chain's CDR3 is CSAKSLTDVNQETQYF. The CDR3 DNA is TGCAGTGCTAAATCTCTGACGGACGTAAACCAAGAGACCCAGTACTTC.

DNA for the CDR3: TGTGCCAGCAGTTACGACGGACAGCAGACCGTCTATGGCTACACCTTC. Its protein product is CASSYDGQQTVYGYTF. The chain recombines TRBV6-2 or TRBV6-3 with TRBJ1-2; maybe TRBD1 (6 bases). V was cut by 2 bases and J by 4 bases, with 17 bases left in between. The CDR3 contains 16 residues. Germline loops: CDR1 MNHEY, CDR2 SVGEGT.

This clonotype has just a few counts. This sequence joins TRBV24-1 and TRBJ1-2; 7 bases align to TRBD1. From germline, CDR1 is KGHDR and CDR2 SFDVKD. J was trimmed by 4 bases and V by 2 bases; bases with no gene match: 3. CDR3 length: 14 residues. The CDR3 region is CATSDWTGLYGYTF. Here the CDR3 DNA reads TGTGCCACCAGTGATTGGACAGGACTCTATGGCTACACCTTC.

This clonotype was detected a few times. The CDR3 here is CASSIRGGINTGELFF. The CDR3 region has the DNA TGTGCCAGTAGTATACGTGGCGGGATTAACACCGGGGAGCTGTTTTTT. The chain is built from TRBV19 and TRBJ2-2; tentative D call: TRBD2 (6 bases). V dropped 2 bases and J dropped 2 bases, with 12 bases sitting between them. The CDR3 extends over 16 amino acids. Germline assignment: CDR1 LNHDA and CDR2 SQIVND (reference sequence).

This clonotype was recorded at least ten times. This chain joins TRBV7-3 and TRBJ1-1; D gene unclear. V lost 2 bases to trimming and J lost 1 base, with 8 bases between them. The CDR3 spans 14 residues. The germline CDR1 and CDR2 sequences are SGHTA and FQGTGA. CDR3 sequence (DNA): TGTGCCAGCAGCTTATTGCATGGGAACACTGAAGCTTTCTTT. It yields the protein CASSLLHGNTEAFF.

This clonotype was detected many times. The rearrangement uses TRBV11-2 and TRBJ2-5, with 8 bases that match TRBD2. Germline lookup yields CDR1 SGHAT and CDR2 FQNNGV. Germline trimming cut 5 bases from V and 5 bases from J; bases unmatched to any gene: 16. The CDR3 sequence is 17 residues long. Here the CDR3 DNA reads TGTGCCAGCAGCCCGGGGCGGCGGGAGGAGGGCGGGGAGACCCAGTACTTC. Its protein is CASSPGRREEGGETQYF.

Ten or more counts support this clonotype. The chain combines TRBV4-2 with TRBJ1-2, with D perhaps TRBD1 (6 bases). V was clipped by 0 bases and J by 4 bases, with 12 bases between them. This CDR3 has 15 amino acids. Germline CDR1 is LGHNA and CDR2 is YNFKEQ. CDR3 region: CASSQDEDRLYGYTF. The DNA for the CDR3 is TGTGCCAGCAGCCAAGATGAGGACAGACTCTATGGCTACACCTTC.

At least ten counts were recorded for this clonotype. This sequence joins TRBV2 and TRBJ1-1; 7 bases align to TRBD1. Germline CDR1 is SNHLY and CDR2 is FYNNEI. This CDR3 spans 14 amino acids. With 5 bases clipped from V and 0 bases from J, the junction kept 3 bases outside the gene matches. The DNA for the CDR3 is TGTGCCAGCAGTTCCGACAGGGTGAACACTGAAGCTTTCTTT. Its protein is CASSSDRVNTEAFF.

This clonotype was detected ten times or more. The chain recombines TRBV9 with TRBJ2-7; 10 nucleotides align to TRBD2. Trimming at V came to 5 bases and at J to 3 bases, leaving 11 bases not matched to a gene. Germline CDR1 SGDLS, CDR2 YYNGEE. The CDR3 is 16 residues long. CDR3 sequence: CASSSGTSAGHYEQYF. CDR3 nucleotides: TGTGCCAGCAGTTCCGGGACTAGCGCGGGACACTACGAGCAGTACTTC.

This clonotype has a count of ten or more. This chain uses TRBV12-3 or TRBV12-4 with TRBJ1-5; 7 bases fit TRBD1. V shed 4 bases and J 7 bases; nucleotides not matched to a gene: 7. The CDR3 has 14 residues. CDR3 nucleotides: TGTGCCAGCAGTTCGGACAGGTGGGACCAGCCCCAGCATTTT. Protein: CASSSDRWDQPQHF.

This clonotype occurred many times. The V gene is TRBV6-5, the J gene TRBJ1-1; perhaps TRBD1 as D (5 bases). Germline assignment: CDR1 MNHEY and CDR2 SVGAGI. The CDR3 extends over 13 amino acids. The V and J ends lost 3 bases and 6 bases respectively, with 11 bases between them. The CDR3, as DNA: TGTGCCAGCAGTTATTGGGGGGACGCTGAAGCTTTCTTT. It translates to CASSYWGDAEAFF.

This clonotype was seen at least ten times. V and J are TRBV2 and TRBJ2-6, with D possibly being TRBD2 (5 bases). The CDR3 has 15 amino acids. V was pared by 3 bases and J by 1 base, with 7 bases between. Germline V lookup: CDR1 SNHLY, CDR2 FYNNEI. CDR3 sequence (DNA): TGTGCCAGCAGTGAGGGAGTGTCTGGGGCCAACGTCCTGACTTTC. As protein: CASSEGVSGANVLTF.

This clonotype was picked up many times. The CDR3 here is CSVEGLAGAYEQYF. The CDR3 region has the DNA TGCAGCGTTGAAGGACTAGCGGGGGCCTACGAGCAGTACTTC. The chain uses TRBV29-1 and TRBJ2-7; 12 positions match TRBD2. Unmatched junction bases numbered 0, after V lost 1 base and J lost 2 bases. The CDR3 is 14 residues long. The germline V gene has CDR1 SQVTM and CDR2 ANQGSEA.